The 13 T cell receptor beta chains below come from one sample, sequenced in a study of blood T cell repertoires in COVID-19 (dated by TCRdb to the early 2020s). The method behind the library was the immunoSEQ multiplex PCR assay. The source is immuneACCESS, and TCRdb retained only in-frame sequences with V and J called. Part of the clones is not carried over; for the studies checked, unresolved V genes explain less than half of this, and the remainder is unexplained. The sample yields 130,000 to 150,000 clones; roughly 90% were counted once. The top ten clones comprise about 1.7% of the sample. Material for sequencing was peripheral blood. These receptors were obtained from a man between 65 and 85 years old with acute or convalescent COVID-19.

This clone has a single count. The V gene is TRBV2, the J gene TRBJ1-6, with TRBD1 matching 7 bases. J lost 10 bases, V lost 6 bases, and 9 bases had no gene match. This CDR3 is built from 14 residues. CDR1 SNHLY and CDR2 FYNNEI come from the germline V gene. CDR3 loop: CASSPGGENSPLHF. DNA of the CDR3: TGTGCCAGCAGCCCAGGGGGTGAGAACTCACCCCTCCACTTT.

This clone was recorded only once. The chain carries TRBV28 and TRBJ1-6, with a weak D call TRBD1 (6 bases). Between the trimmed V and J ends, which lost 9 bases and 6 bases, there was a span of 12 bases. The CDR3 consists of 13 residues. Germline CDR1 MDHEN, CDR2 SYDVKM. The CDR3 loop is CASMDSLNSPLHF. The CDR3 DNA follows: TGTGCCAGTATGGACAGTCTTAATTCACCCCTCCACTTT.

The chain links TRBV19 to TRBJ2-5; 11 bases align to TRBD2. Germline-derived CDR1 and CDR2 are LNHDA and SQIVND (reference sequence). The CDR3 loop spans 15 amino acids. J gave up 4 bases and V 5 bases, and 6 bases lay outside the gene matches. The CDR3 coding sequence is TGTGCCAGTAGTGTCTTAGCGGGGGGGCCAGAGACCCAGTACTTC. Translated, it gives CASSVLAGGPETQYF.

The chain combines TRBV6-5 with TRBJ2-7; maybe TRBD2 (6 bases). Germline values: CDR1 MNHEY, CDR2 SVGAGI. This CDR3 spans 11 amino acids. The CDR3 spells CAAGSSYEQYF. In nucleotides, the CDR3 is TGTGCGGCGGGGAGCTCCTACGAGCAGTACTTC.

V usage is TRBV5-5 and J usage is TRBJ2-4, with 12 bases identical to TRBD1. The length of the CDR3 is 15 residues. From germline, CDR1 is SGHKS and CDR2 YYEKEE (reference sequence). The J segment lost 8 bases and the V segment lost 3 bases, leaving 6 bases of the junction unmatched. The CDR3 nucleotides are TGTGCCAGCAGCTCCGGGACAGGGGGCATGGACATTCAGTACTTC. It translates to CASSSGTGGMDIQYF.

As DNA, the CDR3 is TGTGCCAGCAAGCGCGGTGGGTCCTACAATGAGCAGTTCTTC. This encodes CASKRGGSYNEQFF. V is TRBV7-2 and J is TRBJ2-1; D is ambiguous. From germline, CDR1 is SGHTA and CDR2 FQGNSA. This CDR3 contains 14 residues. The V gene lost 7 bases and the J gene lost 1 base, with 11 bases spanning the gap. The entire variable domain, with the rest obtained from reference TRBV7-2 and TRBJ2-1, is as follows: GAGVSQSPSNKVTEKGKDVELRCDPISGHTALYWYRQSLGQGLEFLIYFQGNSAPDKSGLPSDRFSAERTGGSVSTLTIQRTQQEDSAVYLCASKRGGSYNEQFFGPGTRLTVL.

This chain connects TRBV6-6 to TRBJ2-1, with TRBD1 matching over 7 bases. J was trimmed by 6 bases and V by 6 bases; bases with no gene match: 2. Germline V lookup: CDR1 MNHNY, CDR2 SVGAGI (reference sequence). The CDR3 runs to 12 residues. For the CDR3, the DNA is TGTGCCAGCAGGGGACAGCCCAATGAGCAGTTCTTC. It is translated as CASRGQPNEQFF.

This chain links TRBV28 with TRBJ1-2; 7 nucleotides match TRBD1. Germline V gives CDR1 MDHEN, CDR2 SYDVKM. The CDR3 runs 15 residues. Trimming at V came to 2 bases and at J to 5 bases, leaving 8 bases not matched to a gene. CDR3 sequence: CASSLGGQPSYGYTF. CDR3 bases: TGTGCCAGCAGTTTAGGGGGACAGCCCTCGTATGGCTACACCTTC.

V gene TRBV27 combines with J gene TRBJ2-7, with 7 bases lining up with TRBD1. The length of the CDR3 is 14 residues. V gave up 6 bases and J gave up 0 bases; unmatched junction bases: 5. Germline V gives CDR1 MNHEY, CDR2 SMNVEV (reference sequence). CDR3 loop: CASRRDSRSYEQYF. CDR3 nucleotides: TGTGCCAGCAGACGGGACAGCCGCTCCTACGAGCAGTACTTC.

The V call is TRBV18, the J call TRBJ2-2; tentatively, D is TRBD2 (5 bases). This CDR3 is built from 16 residues. Trimming pared 0 bases from V and 0 bases from J, leaving 8 bases between. CDR1 is KGHSH and CDR2 is LQKENI in the germline V gene. CDR3 sequence reads: CASSPPRTANTGELFF. CDR3 in DNA: TGTGCCAGCTCACCACCACGGACTGCGAACACCGGGGAGCTGTTTTTT.

The J gene is TRBJ1-2, the V gene TRBV28; perhaps TRBD1 as D (5 bases). V lost 11 bases, J lost 2 bases, and 21 bases lay in between. The CDR3 length is 15 residues. CDR1 MDHEN and CDR2 SYDVKM come from the germline V gene. As DNA, the CDR3 is TGTGCCGAGTCGGGGGGTTCGTCGACGAACTATGGCTACACCTTC. Its protein product is CAESGGSSTNYGYTF.

This clone occurred a few times. The chain couples TRBV5-1 to TRBJ2-7, with TRBD1 matching 12 bases. CDR3 length: 15 amino acids. Germline V gene sequence: CDR1 SGHRS, CDR2 YFSETQ. Germline trimming cut 4 bases from V and 4 bases from J; bases unmatched to any gene: 6. CDR3 amino acids: CASSTGTGGMYEQYF. For the CDR3, the DNA is TGCGCCAGCAGCACCGGGACAGGGGGCATGTACGAGCAGTACTTC.

The CDR3 DNA reads as TGTGCCAGCAGCAATGTAGACCTCGGGGACTGCACAGATACGCAGTATTTT. Its translation is CASSNVDLGDCTDTQYF. V and J are TRBV21-1 and TRBJ2-3; no check of the table's D call, TRBD2, against the DNA was made. TRBV21-1 is described as a pseudogene. This CDR3 is built from 17 residues.